The 28 T cell receptor beta chains listed next were all sequenced from one sample in a study of cytomegalovirus exposure and HLA in healthy donors. Primers: 60 Vbeta forward and 13 Jbeta reverse. Repertoires were generated with immunoSEQ multiplex PCR, while TCRdb's copy carries only in-frame clones and drops some. This table has over 50,000 clones, roughly four fifths appearing once. Material for sequencing was PBMCs. These receptors were obtained from a middle-aged man in good health and CMV-seronegative.

Concerning this clone itself: Distinct nucleotide sequences in the sample also encode this CDR3. The V call is TRBV6-5, the J call TRBJ1-1; tentative D call: TRBD1 (5 bases). The V end lost 0 bases, the J end lost 3 bases, and 11 bases lay between the germline ends. From germline, CDR1 is MNHEY and CDR2 SVGAGI. The length of the CDR3 is 15 residues. The CDR3 sequence is CASSYSPGGDTEAFF. DNA for the CDR3: TGTGCCAGCAGTTACTCTCCCGGGGGTGACACTGAAGCTTTCTTT.

The chain combines TRBV5-6 with TRBJ1-2; 7 nucleotides match TRBD1. V trimming: 7 bases; J trimming: 6 bases; junction bases outside the gene matches: 12. Germline CDR1 is SGHDT and CDR2 is YYEEEE. The CDR3 sequence is 14 residues long. CDR3 loop: CASGRQGGSNGYTF. CDR3 DNA: TGTGCCAGCGGGAGGCAGGGGGGAAGTAATGGCTACACCTTC. Together with reference TRBV5-6 and TRBJ1-2, the CDR3 gives the full variable domain: DAGVTQSPTHLIKTRGQQVTLRCSPKSGHDTVSWYQQALGQGPQFIFQYYEEEERQRGNFPDRFSGHQFPNYSSELNVNALLLGDSALYLCASGRQGGSNGYTFGSGTRLTVV.

The gene calls are TRBV27 and TRBJ1-5, with 7 bases that match TRBD1. Germline V gene data show CDR1 as MNHEY and CDR2 as SMNVEV (reference sequence). The trim removed 3 bases at V and 6 bases at J, leaving 5 bases unmatched. This CDR3 comprises 14 residues. Here the CDR3 reads CASSFSGGAQPQHF. CDR3 sequence (DNA): TGTGCCAGCAGTTTTTCAGGGGGAGCTCAGCCCCAGCATTTT.

This chain joins TRBV7-9 and TRBJ1-2; 7 nucleotides line up with TRBD1. Germline loops: CDR1 SEHNR, CDR2 FQNEAQ (reference sequence). With V trimmed by 4 bases and J by 0 bases, 5 bases remained unmatched. This CDR3 comprises 15 residues. The CDR3 region has the DNA TGTGCCAGCAGCTCACAGGGGTTGCCTAACTATGGCTACACCTTC. Protein product: CASSSQGLPNYGYTF.

This chain uses TRBV28 with TRBJ2-5; D call uncertain. CDR1 MDHEN and CDR2 SYDVKM come from the germline V gene. The CDR3 covers 13 residues. The V and J ends lost 8 bases and 2 bases respectively, with 12 bases between them. Here the CDR3 reads CASGLFRQETQYF. CDR3 bases: TGTGCCAGCGGGCTATTTCGGCAAGAGACCCAGTACTTC. Together with reference TRBV28 and TRBJ2-5, the CDR3 gives the full variable domain: DVKVTQSSRYLVKRTGEKVFLECVQDMDHENMFWYRQDPGLGLRLIYFSYDVKMKEKGDIPEGYSVSREKKERFSLILESASTNQTSMYLCASGLFRQETQYFGPGTRLLVL.

The J gene is TRBJ2-6, the V gene TRBV15; 8 bases are a match to TRBD1. The ends lost 6 bases at V and 0 bases at J; junction bases unmatched: 7. Germline V gene sequence: CDR1 LNHNV, CDR2 YYDKDF (reference sequence). This CDR3 has 17 residues. The CDR3 sequence is CATRTGQVFSGANVLTF. CDR3 DNA: TGTGCCACCAGGACGGGACAGGTTTTCTCTGGGGCCAACGTCCTGACTTTC.

This rearrangement joins TRBV9 to TRBJ2-2; TRBD2 agrees at 10 bases. The CDR3 is 17 amino acids. CDR1 SGDLS and CDR2 YYNGEE come from the germline V gene. With V trimmed by 3 bases and J by 7 bases, 12 bases remained unmatched. Here the CDR3 reads CASSARPSGGAVGELFF. DNA for the CDR3: TGTGCCAGCAGCGCCCGACCGAGCGGGGGGGCCGTCGGGGAGCTGTTTTTT.

The CDR3 DNA reads as TGTGCCAGCAGCGCCAACGGGACAGGGCTAAAGACGAACACCGGGGAGCTGTTTTTT. This sequence encodes CASSANGTGLKTNTGELFF. This chain connects TRBV9 to TRBJ2-2, with 9 bases that match TRBD1. Germline V gene sequence: CDR1 SGDLS, CDR2 YYNGEE. This CDR3 region has 19 residues. The V segment lost 3 bases and the J segment 0 bases; nucleotides outside the gene matches: 12.

The chain is built from TRBV7-9 and TRBJ2-5, with D possibly being TRBD2 (5 bases). V lost 2 bases and J 5 bases, leaving 15 bases between the germline ends. CDR3 length: 15 residues. Germline V gene sequence: CDR1 SEHNR, CDR2 FQNEAQ (reference sequence). The CDR3, as DNA: TGTGCCAGCAGCTTAAGAGCTCCGACGGGGGAGACCCAGTACTTC. Its translation is CASSLRAPTGETQYF.

The rearrangement uses TRBV5-1 and TRBJ2-1; TRBD1 agrees at 9 bases. The V gene end was trimmed by 0 bases and the J gene end by 8 bases; junction bases not matched to a gene: 6. In germline, CDR1 is SGHRS, CDR2 YFSETQ. This CDR3 region has 15 residues. The CDR3 region is CASSLGGTGSHEQFF. CDR3 DNA: TGCGCCAGCAGCTTGGGGGGGACAGGGTCCCATGAGCAGTTCTTC.

This chain links TRBV5-6 with TRBJ1-4; D remains ambiguous. The V gene's germline CDR1 is SGHDT and CDR2 YYEEEE. CDR3 length: 14 residues. V was pared by 0 bases and J by 2 bases, with 5 bases between. The CDR3 nucleotides are TGTGCCAGCAGCTTGGCGGGTACTAATGAAAAACTGTTTTTT. Residues: CASSLAGTNEKLFF.

The chain recombines TRBV27 with TRBJ1-2; D is possibly TRBD1 (6 bases). V lost 4 bases and J lost 1, with 10 bases in between. Germline values: CDR1 MNHEY, CDR2 SMNVEV (reference sequence). CDR3 size: 14 residues. For the CDR3, the DNA is TGTGCCAGCAGTTCGGGGACACATAACTATGGCTACACCTTC. It is translated as CASSSGTHNYGYTF.

As DNA, the CDR3 is TGTGCCAGCAGGGACAGGGCTAACTATGGCTACACCTTC. Translating it yields CASRDRANYGYTF. The chain links TRBV6-5 to TRBJ1-2, with 8 bases that match TRBD1. CDR3 length: 13 residues. CDR1 is MNHEY, CDR2 SVGAGI, per germline. The V segment lost 6 bases and the J segment 0 bases; nucleotides outside the gene matches: 0.

The table lists this clone with a count of one. The CDR3 loop is CSARDKTNEFF. The DNA of the CDR3 is TGCAGTGCTAGAGATAAGACAAATGAGTTCTTC. The genes are TRBV20-1 and TRBJ2-1; unclear D gene. The CDR3 spans 11 residues. Trimming left V 0 bases short and J 14 bases short, with 11 bases between. Germline V gene sequence: CDR1 DFQATT, CDR2 SNEGSKA (reference sequence).

The chain has TRBV5-6 and TRBJ2-5, with 14 bases lining up with TRBD2. Per the germline V gene, CDR1 is SGHDT and CDR2 is YYEEEE. The CDR3 has 16 residues. Losses at the gene ends were 4 bases for V and 7 bases for J; bases not matched to a gene: 9. This CDR3 is CASSTSTSGGVGTQYF. The CDR3 DNA sequence: TGTGCCAGCAGCACTTCGACTAGCGGGGGGGTAGGGACCCAGTACTTC.

The rearrangement links TRBV4-3 to TRBJ1-2; D is ambiguous. The germline V gene has CDR1 LGHNA and CDR2 YSLEER. This CDR3 region has 13 residues. Trimming cost V 1 base and J 6 bases, with 9 bases left between them. The CDR3 protein is CASSQGYFDGYTF. The CDR3 region has the DNA TGCGCCAGCAGCCAAGGATACTTCGATGGCTACACCTTC.

The chain employs TRBV5-1 and TRBJ2-3, with D unclear. Germline lookup yields CDR1 SGHRS and CDR2 YFSETQ. V was pared by 0 bases and J by 5 bases, with 10 bases between. The CDR3 extends over 14 amino acids. CDR3: CASSLEARGDTQYF. The CDR3 region has the DNA TGCGCCAGCAGCTTGGAGGCCCGAGGAGATACGCAGTATTTT.

This clone was picked up a small number of times. The chain uses TRBV2 and TRBJ1-1; 7 bases agree with TRBD1. The CDR3 is made up of 14 amino acids. The germline CDR1 and CDR2 sequences are SNHLY and FYNNEI. The ends lost 8 bases at V and 2 bases at J; junction bases unmatched: 8. The CDR3 coding sequence is TGTGCCAGCCGCACGACAGGGAAAAACACTGAAGCTTTCTTT. This gives the protein CASRTTGKNTEAFF.

The CDR3 DNA reads TGCGCCAGCAGCCAAGTTAGGTTTAGTAGACAGGGGGTTTCCTATAATTCACCCCTCCACTTT. It codes for CASSQVRFSRQGVSYNSPLHF. The chain has TRBV4-3 and TRBJ1-6; 9 bases map to TRBD1. The germline V gene encodes CDR1 LGHNA and CDR2 YSLEER. This CDR3 is built from 21 residues. After removal of 1 base from V and 1 base from J, the junction contained 14 bases not matched to a gene.

V is TRBV5-6 and J is TRBJ2-5, with TRBD2 matching over 11 bases. V dropped 4 bases and J dropped 2; count of bases not matched to a gene: 7. The CDR3 is made up of 16 amino acids. The germline V gene encodes CDR1 SGHDT and CDR2 YYEEEE. The CDR3 nucleotides are TGTGCCAGCAGCCATCTAGCGGGGGGCGCACAAGAGACCCAGTACTTC. Encoded protein: CASSHLAGGAQETQYF.

This clone showed up just once. This chain connects TRBV30 to TRBJ1-1; D remains ambiguous. The germline V gene encodes CDR1 GTSNPN and CDR2 SVGIG (reference sequence). The CDR3 is 13 residues long. V was shortened by 6 bases and J by 0 bases, with 11 bases between the two germline ends. The CDR3 sequence is CACSTQMNTEAFF. Written as DNA, the CDR3 is TGTGCCTGCAGTACCCAGATGAACACTGAAGCTTTCTTT.

The J gene is TRBJ1-4, the V gene TRBV4-3; possible D gene TRBD1, 6 bases. Germline V gene sequence: CDR1 LGHNA, CDR2 YSLEER. The CDR3 loop spans 16 amino acids. V lost 0 bases and J 8 bases, leaving 16 bases between the germline ends. The CDR3 reads CASSQEGGRGREKLFF. For the CDR3, the DNA is TGCGCCAGCAGCCAAGAGGGGGGGCGGGGGCGCGAAAAACTGTTTTTT.

The J gene is TRBJ2-5, the V gene TRBV30; weak D call: TRBD1 (6 bases). V was shortened by 1 base and J by 4 bases, with 16 bases between the two germline ends. The CDR3 length is 15 residues. In germline, CDR1 is GTSNPN, CDR2 SVGIG (reference sequence). The CDR3 loop reads CAWSAPTGGRETQYF. DNA for the CDR3: TGTGCCTGGAGTGCTCCGACAGGCGGTCGAGAGACCCAGTACTTC.

The J gene is TRBJ1-3, the V gene TRBV30, with D perhaps matching TRBD1 (6 bases). V lost 5 bases, J lost 1 base, and 6 bases lay in between. Looked up from germline, CDR1 is GTSNPN and CDR2 is SVGIG (reference sequence). CDR3 length: 12 residues. CDR3 nucleotide sequence: TGTGCCTGGGACAGGTCTGGAAACACCATATATTTT. Translation: CAWDRSGNTIYF.

This rearrangement joins TRBV28 to TRBJ2-1, with D tentatively TRBD2 (7 bases). Germline CDR1 reads MDHEN; CDR2 reads SYDVKM. The CDR3 spans 15 residues. The V end lost 11 bases, the J end lost 9 bases, and 26 bases lay between the germline ends. DNA of the CDR3: TGTGCCTCCAAAGAGGGGGGGCCGGGGCTGGGTGAGCAGTTCTTC. It codes for CASKEGGPGLGEQFF.

This chain connects TRBV13 to TRBJ1-1; D remains ambiguous. The CDR3 loop spans 16 amino acids. Trimming removed 4 bases from V and 1 base from J, with 16 bases in between. The germline V gene encodes CDR1 PRHDT and CDR2 FYEKMQ (reference sequence). This chain's CDR3 is CASSSRSAPGNTEAFF. Here the CDR3 DNA reads TGTGCCAGCAGCTCCCGATCCGCTCCGGGGAACACTGAAGCTTTCTTT.

V usage is TRBV6-5 and J usage is TRBJ2-7; 11 positions agree with TRBD1. The CDR3 runs 15 residues. Per the germline V gene, CDR1 is MNHEY and CDR2 is SVGAGI. J gave up 2 bases and V 6 bases, and 6 bases lay outside the gene matches. CDR3 coding DNA: TGTGCCAGCAGGAACGGACAGGGGGCGACCTACGAGCAGTACTTC. It translates to CASRNGQGATYEQYF.

The chain has TRBV6-1 and TRBJ2-7; weak D call: TRBD1 (5 bases). There are 14 residues in the CDR3. V lost 4 bases and J 6 bases, leaving 16 bases between the germline ends. In germline, CDR1 is MNHNS, CDR2 SASEGT. The CDR3 sequence: CASSGQFGWVEQYV. Written as DNA, the CDR3 is TGTGCCAGCAGTGGACAGTTTGGGTGGGTCGAGCAGTACGTC.